This TCR beta chain was identified during a study of Ad26.COV2.S vaccination and SARS-CoV-2 variants. Looking at the study overall: Donor joined the COV1001 Ad26.COV2.S trial arm. Donor got 5x10^10 or 1x10^11 viral particles of Ad26.COV2.S.

Some clones are missing from TCRdb's copy, which holds only in-frame ones; the method was immunoSEQ multiplex PCR. The data contain a few hundred thousand clones, around 91% of them singletons. With respect to this clone: Its antigen is not known.

Sample treatment: roughly 19 received Ad26.COV2.S at low or high dose, single or two shots; 5 received placebo; per-sample allocation not given. At day 63 after the first vaccine or placebo injection, samples were drawn. General study findings and limits: Considerable breadth of spike-specific CD8+ and CD4+ T cell responses has reportedly been documented following vaccination.

Sequencing was performed on peripheral blood, taken in a trial of Ad26.COV2.S vaccine versus placebo. The sequence came from a person aged 18 to 65 who received the Ad26.COV2.S COVID-19 vaccine or a placebo.

This chain's CDR3 is CASSTTGDATEAFF. The CDR3 bases are TGTGCCAGTAGTACCACAGGGGATGCGACTGAAGCTTTCTTT. This chain uses TRBV19 with TRBJ1-1, with TRBD1 matching over 7 bases. Per germline, CDR1 LNHDA and CDR2 SQIVND (reference sequence). The length of the CDR3 is 14 residues. Germline trimming cut 4 bases from V and 5 bases from J; bases unmatched to any gene: 7. Combining the CDR3 with reference TRBV19 and TRBJ1-1 gives the whole variable domain DGGITQSPKYLFRKEGQNVTLSCEQNLNHDAMYWYRQDPGQGLRLIYYSQIVNDFQKGDIAEGYSVSREKKESFPLTVTSAQKNPTAFYLCASSTTGDATEAFFGQGTRLTVV.